Here is one T cell receptor (beta chain) with its context. Its antigen remains unidentified. Clones were read by immunoSEQ multiplex PCR, and TCRdb kept only the in-frame ones, dropping some. The profile shows about 61,000 clones, 70% to 90% of them singletons. Germline V gives CDR1 SGHAT, CDR2 FQNNGV. V lost 7 bases and J 4 bases, leaving 21 bases between the germline ends. This CDR3 has 16 amino acids. This entry comes from a study of T cell responses to AZD1222 COVID-19 vaccine. Regarding the study as a whole: Across spike, vaccine-associated CD4 TCRs were found, dominant at 160-218 and 743-854. As reported, nearly half of all spike-specific TCRs target variant regions that are unmutated. Recipients of AZD1222 seropositive at baseline numbered only 6 or 7. The donor group comprised mostly white British people and more females; the analysis possibly underestimated clonal diversity.

This sequence originates from an adult in good health. The V and J genes are TRBV11-2 and TRBJ2-3; tentative D call: TRBD2 (6 bases). The sequencing here drew on peripheral blood, taken on day 0 of AZD1222 vaccination. The CDR3 reads CASTAGNSRRADTQYF. CDR3 nucleotide sequence: TGTGCCAGCACCGCGGGGAACAGCAGAAGGGCAGATACGCAGTATTTT.